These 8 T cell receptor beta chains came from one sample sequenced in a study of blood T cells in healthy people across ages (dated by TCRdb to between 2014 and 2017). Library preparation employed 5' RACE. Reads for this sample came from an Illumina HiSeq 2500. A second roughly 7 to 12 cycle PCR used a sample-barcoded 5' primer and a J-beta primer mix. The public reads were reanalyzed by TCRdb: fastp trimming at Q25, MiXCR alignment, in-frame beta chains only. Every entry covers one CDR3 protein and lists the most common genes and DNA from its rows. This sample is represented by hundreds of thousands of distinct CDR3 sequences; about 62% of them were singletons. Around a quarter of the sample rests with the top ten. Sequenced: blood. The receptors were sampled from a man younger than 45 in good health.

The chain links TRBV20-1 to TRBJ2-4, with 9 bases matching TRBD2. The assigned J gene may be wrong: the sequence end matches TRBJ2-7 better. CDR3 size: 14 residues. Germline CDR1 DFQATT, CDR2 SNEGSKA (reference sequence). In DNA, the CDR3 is TGCAGTGCTACCGGGACTAGCATCACCTACGAGCAGTACTTC. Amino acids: CSATGTSITYEQYF.

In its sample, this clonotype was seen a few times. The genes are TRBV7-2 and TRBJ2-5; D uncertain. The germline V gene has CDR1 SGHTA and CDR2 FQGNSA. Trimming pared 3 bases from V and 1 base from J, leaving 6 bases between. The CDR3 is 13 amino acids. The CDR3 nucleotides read TGTGCCAGCAGCTTTTCAGTCCAAGAGACCCAGTACTTC. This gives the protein CASSFSVQETQYF.

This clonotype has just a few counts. CDR3 sequence (DNA): TGTGCCAGCAGCCTAGGGACAGAGCAAGAGACCCAGTACTTC. Protein product: CASSLGTEQETQYF. The chain links TRBV6-6 to TRBJ2-4; 7 bases fit TRBD1. The J call is uncertain, as TRBJ2-5 better fits the DNA end. Germline-derived CDR1 and CDR2 are MNHNY and SVGAGI (reference sequence). The CDR3 extends over 14 amino acids.

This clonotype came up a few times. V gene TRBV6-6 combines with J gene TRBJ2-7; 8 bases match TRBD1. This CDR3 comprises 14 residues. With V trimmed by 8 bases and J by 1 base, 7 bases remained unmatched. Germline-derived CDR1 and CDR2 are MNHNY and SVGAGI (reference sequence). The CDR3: CASLGTGPSYEQYF. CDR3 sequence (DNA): TGTGCCAGCCTAGGGACAGGCCCATCCTACGAGCAGTACTTC.

CDR3 sequence (DNA): TGCGCCAGCAGCTTGTGGGGTGGGTCGGCGCGGGGACCACAAGAGACCCAGTACTTC. It codes for CASSLWGGSARGPQETQYF. V is TRBV5-1 and J is TRBJ2-5, with D perhaps matching TRBD2 (6 bases). The germline V gene encodes CDR1 SGHRS and CDR2 YFSETQ. Trimming removed 1 base at V and 2 bases at J, with 24 bases between. This CDR3 is 19 amino acids long. Filled out from reference TRBV5-1 and TRBJ2-5, the complete variable domain reads KAGVTQTPRYLIKTRGQQVTLSCSPISGHRSVSWYQQTPGQGLQFLFEYFSETQRNKGNFPGRFSGRQFSNSRSEMNVSTLELGDSALYLCASSLWGGSARGPQETQYFGPGTRLLVL.

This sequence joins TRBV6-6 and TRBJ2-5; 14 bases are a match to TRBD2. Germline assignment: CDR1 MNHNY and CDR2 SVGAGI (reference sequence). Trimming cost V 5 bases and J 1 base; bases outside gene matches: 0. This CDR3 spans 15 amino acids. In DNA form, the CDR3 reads TGTGCCAGCAGTGGGACTAGCGGGGGCCAAGAGACCCAGTACTTC. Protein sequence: CASSGTSGGQETQYF.

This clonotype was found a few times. Written as DNA, the CDR3 is TGTGCCAGCAGACAAACTTGGGAGCAGTACTTC. This encodes CASRQTWEQYF. V is TRBV6-6 and J is TRBJ2-7; D gene ambiguous. V was clipped by 6 bases and J by 7 bases, with 10 bases between them. The CDR3 consists of 11 residues. Germline V gene sequence: CDR1 MNHNY, CDR2 SVGAGI (reference sequence).

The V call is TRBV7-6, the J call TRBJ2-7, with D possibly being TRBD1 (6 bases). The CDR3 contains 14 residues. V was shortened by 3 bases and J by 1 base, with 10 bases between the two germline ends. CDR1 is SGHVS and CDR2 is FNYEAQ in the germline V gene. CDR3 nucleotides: TGTGCCAGCAGCTTGAACAGGGAATCCTACGAGCAGTACTTC. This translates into CASSLNRESYEQYF. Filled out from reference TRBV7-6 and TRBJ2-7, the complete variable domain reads GAGVSQSPRYKVTKRGQDVALRCDPISGHVSLYWYRQALGQGPEFLTYFNYEAQQDKSGLPNDRFSAERPEGSISTLTIQRTEQRDSAMYRCASSLNRESYEQYFGPGTRLTVT.